This TCR beta chain stems from a study of T cell responses to AZD1222 COVID-19 vaccine. Study observations and caveats: Increases in Spike-specific TCR breadth and depth were seen after two AZD1222 doses.

The CDR3 covers 13 residues. CDR1 is MNHEY and CDR2 is SVGAGI in the germline V gene. V shed 6 bases and J shed 14 bases, with 19 bases lying between them. Regarding this clone: Its antigen is undetermined.

Sequencing used immunoSEQ multiplex PCR; TCRdb keeps in-frame clones, though not all of them. Among 110,000 or so clones, around 90% were seen once, and the ten largest hold around 10%. The source material was peripheral blood, sampled on day 0 of AZD1222 vaccination. The receptor comes from an adult in good health. The gene calls are TRBV6-5 and TRBJ2-2, with D possibly called TRBD1 or TRBD2 (5 bases each). The CDR3 reads CASSWERERGLFF. The CDR3 DNA is TGTGCCAGCAGCTGGGAACGGGAAAGGGGCCTGTTTTTT.